These T cell receptor beta chains were read from a single sample in a study of blood T cell repertoires in COVID-19. Profiled with immunoSEQ multiplex PCR; TCRdb holds only in-frame clones, not every one. The data contain about 430,000 clones, 70% to 90% of them singletons. The sequenced material came from PBMCs or T cells enriched from blood (not recorded which). The source is a young woman who had been exposed to COVID-19. The CDR3 runs from the conserved cysteine through the conserved F or W. The D gene is left open where the match is weak. Clone size is stated in some rows and not others, as once, few, many or a class when expanded.

abundance	d_gene	v_gene	j_gene	CDR3aa	CDR3nt
once	TRBD1	TRBV5-1	TRBJ1-4	CASSLGTGQTNEKLFF	TGCGCCAGCAGCTTGGGGACGGGACAGACTAATGAAAAACTGTTTTTT
-	TRBD2	TRBV7-2	TRBJ2-1	CASSLYAGGSGEQFF	TGTGCCAGCAGCTTATATGCGGGAGGGTCGGGTGAGCAGTTCTTC
-	-	TRBV30	TRBJ1-2	CAWTGLSGYTF	TGTGCCTGGACGGGACTGTCGGGCTACACCTTC
-	-	TRBV12-3/TRBV12-4	TRBJ1-2	CASSSGSYGYTF	TGTGCCAGCAGTTCAGGGTCCTATGGCTACACCTTC
once	-	TRBV19	TRBJ1-1	CASRSTANTEAFF	TGTGCCAGTAGATCGACAGCGAACACTGAAGCTTTCTTT
once	TRBD1	TRBV18	TRBJ1-1	CASSTGVEAFF	TGTGCCAGCTCAACAGGGGTTGAAGCTTTCTTT
-	-	TRBV4-1	TRBJ2-7	CASSQGFTDLYEQYF	TGCGCCAGCAGCCAAGGGTTTACAGACCTTTACGAGCAGTACTTC
-	-	TRBV27	TRBJ2-5	CASSSTFPSLRGTQYF	TGTGCCAGCAGTTCAACCTTTCCCTCCCTACGTGGGACCCAGTACTTC
-	-	TRBV5-1	TRBJ1-1	CASSLGNRPGDPEAFF	TGCGCCAGCAGCTTGGGGAATCGTCCGGGGGACCCTGAAGCTTTCTTT
many	TRBD1	TRBV4-2	TRBJ1-2	CASSQDLTTGSIGYTF	TGTGCCAGCAGCCAAGATTTAACGACAGGGTCCATCGGCTACACCTTC
-	TRBD1	TRBV18	TRBJ2-7	CASSSGGGNEQYF	TGTGCCAGCTCTTCAGGGGGCGGGAACGAGCAGTACTTC
-	-	TRBV29-1	TRBJ2-6	CSAPQVNGANVLTF	TGCAGCGCCCCGCAGGTTAATGGGGCCAACGTCCTGACTTTC
-	-	TRBV19	TRBJ1-2	CASSTGQGHGDGYTF	TGTGCCAGTAGCACGGGTCAGGGCCATGGGGATGGCTACACCTTC
-	-	TRBV9	TRBJ2-1	CASSPEDNEQFF	TGTGCCAGCAGCCCGGAGGACAATGAGCAGTTCTTC
-	TRBD2	TRBV11-3	TRBJ2-5	CASSLGTSLLETQYF	TGTGCCAGCAGTCTGGGGACTAGCCTGTTAGAGACCCAGTACTTC
-	-	TRBV28	TRBJ1-1	CASSPPVGLAFF	TGTGCCAGCAGTCCCCCGGTAGGACTGGCTTTCTTT
-	-	TRBV5-4	TRBJ1-3	CASSLPPGNTIYF	TGTGCCAGCAGCCTCCCCCCTGGAAACACCATATATTTT
-	-	TRBV2	TRBJ1-1	CASSDTAGLTEAFF	TGTGCCAGCAGTGACACCGCAGGGCTCACTGAAGCTTTCTTT
-	-	TRBV20-1	TRBJ1-3	CSASTGLAGNTIYF	TGCAGTGCTAGTACAGGGTTGGCTGGAAACACCATATATTTT
-	-	TRBV6-6	TRBJ2-7	CASSQTGVSYEQYF	TGTGCCAGCAGTCAAACCGGGGTATCCTACGAGCAGTACTTC
-	TRBD2	TRBV2	TRBJ2-3	CASSEWGLAGGSTDTQYF	TGTGCCAGCAGTGAGTGGGGACTAGCGGGAGGGAGCACAGATACGCAGTATTTT
-	TRBD2	TRBV11-2	TRBJ2-3	CASSLDRGGGMLRQYF	TGTGCCAGCAGCTTAGATCGTGGCGGGGGGATGCTTAGGCAGTATTTT
-	TRBD2	TRBV7-3	TRBJ2-3	CASSLNPPLAGITDTQYF	TGTGCCAGCAGCTTAAATCCCCCACTAGCGGGGATCACAGATACGCAGTATTTT
-	TRBD1	TRBV29-1	TRBJ1-5	CSVETGNSNQPQHF	TGCAGCGTAGAGACAGGGAATAGCAATCAGCCCCAGCATTTT
-	-	TRBV19	TRBJ2-5	CASSMRETQYF	TGTGCCAGTAGTATGAGAGAGACCCAGTACTTC
-	TRBD1	TRBV18	TRBJ2-2	CASEPSQGAPGELFF	TGTGCCAGCGAGCCCTCACAGGGGGCGCCCGGGGAGCTGTTTTTT
-	-	TRBV2	TRBJ2-2	CASTGNPNTGELFF	TGTGCCAGCACGGGGAATCCGAACACCGGGGAGCTGTTTTTT
-	TRBD1	TRBV6-5	TRBJ2-5	CASTRSGTGHQDQYF	TGTGCCAGCACCCGCTCTGGGACAGGCCACCAGGACCAGTACTTC
-	TRBD1	TRBV6-5	TRBJ1-1	CASSYSGQGPTEAFF	TGTGCCAGCAGTTACTCAGGACAGGGCCCCACTGAAGCTTTCTTT
-	-	TRBV12-3/TRBV12-4	TRBJ2-7	CASISNGAEQYF	TGTGCCAGCATCTCAAATGGGGCAGAGCAGTACTTC
-	-	TRBV28	TRBJ2-7	CASSSPLSGFGEQYF	TGTGCCAGCAGTTCCCCTCTATCGGGGTTTGGCGAGCAGTACTTC
-	-	TRBV4-3	TRBJ1-1	CASSRTRQAYINTEAFF	TGCGCCAGCAGCCGCACCCGTCAGGCCTACATTAACACTGAAGCTTTCTTT
-	TRBD1	TRBV25-1	TRBJ2-7	CASESWTGGRYEQYF	TGTGCCAGCGAAAGCTGGACAGGGGGCAGGTACGAGCAGTACTTC
medium-sized	-	TRBV6-5	TRBJ2-7	CASSSGTYDEQYF	TGTGCCAGCAGCTCCGGGACTTACGACGAGCAGTACTTC
few	TRBD1	TRBV6-2/TRBV6-3	TRBJ1-6	CASSYRGGNDSPLHF	TGTGCCAGCAGTTACAGAGGGGGCAATGATTCACCCCTCCACTTT
-	-	TRBV6-1	TRBJ2-7	CASALVSYEQYF	TGTGCCAGCGCGCTAGTCTCCTACGAGCAGTACTTC
-	TRBD1	TRBV2	TRBJ1-1	CAGQGQNTEAFF	TGTGCCGGACAGGGACAGAACACTGAAGCTTTCTTT
-	TRBD2	TRBV9	TRBJ2-7	CASSVGLAGAYEQYF	TGTGCCAGCAGCGTAGGACTAGCGGGAGCCTACGAGCAGTACTTC
-	-	TRBV19	TRBJ1-2	CASSGWRDSGTGGYTF	TGTGCCAGTAGTGGCTGGCGGGATTCGGGAACTGGCGGCTACACCTTC
-	-	TRBV28	TRBJ1-4	CASSGGISEKLFF	TGTGCCAGCAGCGGGGGGATCAGTGAAAAACTGTTTTTT
-	-	TRBV28	TRBJ1-1	CALRGGNMNTEAFF	TGTGCGCTACGGGGGGGAAACATGAACACTGAAGCTTTCTTT
-	TRBD2	TRBV11-2	TRBJ2-2	CASSLSGAGAGELFF	TGTGCCAGCAGTCTTAGCGGAGCGGGGGCCGGGGAGCTGTTTTTT
-	TRBD2	TRBV6-5	TRBJ2-7	CASRPRLAGYEQYF	TGTGCCAGCAGGCCCCGACTAGCGGGTTACGAGCAGTACTTC
few	-	TRBV7-2	TRBJ2-4	CASSLRGIQYF	TGTGCCAGCAGCCTCCGGGGCATTCAGTACTTC
-	TRBD1	TRBV7-2	TRBJ1-2	CASSLGGQGTSGGYTF	TGTGCCAGCAGCTTAGGGGGACAGGGGACCTCTGGTGGCTACACCTTC
once	TRBD2	TRBV15	TRBJ2-1	CATSRVPSGLAKRNEQFF	TGTGCCACCAGCAGAGTACCGTCCGGACTAGCCAAACGCAATGAGCAGTTCTTC
-	TRBD1	TRBV12-3/TRBV12-4	TRBJ1-3	CASRTGAGNTIYF	TGTGCCAGCAGAACAGGGGCTGGAAACACCATATATTTT
few	TRBD1	TRBV19	TRBJ2-7	CASSINGQGASYEQYF	TGTGCCAGTAGTATAAATGGCCAGGGGGCCTCCTACGAGCAGTACTTC
-	-	TRBV5-1	TRBJ2-3	CASSRVGVSGPSTDTQYF	TGCGCCAGCAGCCGGGTGGGTGTGAGCGGACCTAGCACAGATACGCAGTATTTT
-	-	TRBV7-9	TRBJ1-1	CASSPAGKPEAFF	TGTGCCAGCAGCCCCGCGGGGAAACCTGAAGCTTTCTTT
once	TRBD1	TRBV28	TRBJ2-5	CASSGTGAAEETQYF	TGTGCCAGCAGTGGCACAGGGGCCGCGGAAGAGACCCAGTACTTC
-	-	TRBV19	TRBJ2-4	CARGRDSSGDIQYF	TGTGCCAGGGGAAGGGACAGTTCGGGAGACATTCAGTACTTC
-	TRBD1	TRBV19	TRBJ2-2	CASSDTGGAGPTGELFF	TGTGCCAGTAGTGACACAGGGGGCGCAGGGCCGACCGGGGAGCTGTTTTTT
-	-	TRBV28	TRBJ1-4	CASSLQGSNEKLFF	TGTGCCAGCAGTCTCCAGGGGTCTAATGAAAAACTGTTTTTT
-	-	TRBV3-1/TRBV3-2	TRBJ1-4	CASSQDRRGRTNEKLFF	TGTGCCAGCAGCCAAGATAGGAGGGGACGAACTAATGAAAAACTGTTTTTT